These T cell receptor beta chains were read from a single sample in a study of blood T cell repertoires in COVID-19. Profiled with immunoSEQ multiplex PCR; TCRdb holds only in-frame clones, not every one. The table lists about 140,000 clones, approximately 83% of them singletons. The specimen sequenced was peripheral blood. These receptors were obtained from a woman aged 55 to 70 with acute or convalescent COVID-19. The conserved cysteine and the conserved F or W are not part of the CDR3 here.

V	J	CDR3
TRBV5-6	TRBJ1-6	ASRPHHRGPSPLH
TRBV5-1	TRBJ1-1	ASSETQGFTEAF
TRBV19	TRBJ2-3	ASRVGSGDTQY
TRBV23-1	TRBJ2-3	ASILPGTGKPRSPDTQY
TRBV30	TRBJ2-7	AAAQGPVGEQY
TRBV27	TRBJ1-1	ASRRGQGWENTEAF
TRBV9	TRBJ1-3	ASSVPTGTGNTIY
TRBV7-2	TRBJ2-2	ASSLGDRKDTGELF
TRBV10-3	TRBJ1-2	AISELTGYYGYT
TRBV7-9	TRBJ1-2	ASGRTGSNYGYT
TRBV5-8	TRBJ1-5	ASSLRSDATSNQPQH